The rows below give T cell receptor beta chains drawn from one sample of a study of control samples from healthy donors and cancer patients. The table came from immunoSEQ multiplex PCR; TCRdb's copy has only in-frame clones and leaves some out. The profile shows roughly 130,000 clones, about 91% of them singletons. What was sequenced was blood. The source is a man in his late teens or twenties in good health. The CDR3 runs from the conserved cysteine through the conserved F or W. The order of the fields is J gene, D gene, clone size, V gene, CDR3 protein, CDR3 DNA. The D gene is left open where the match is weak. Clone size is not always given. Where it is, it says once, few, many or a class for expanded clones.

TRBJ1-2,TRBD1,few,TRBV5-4,CASSLAVQGGDGYTF,TGTGCCAGCAGCTTGGCCGTACAGGGGGGGGATGGCTACACCTTC
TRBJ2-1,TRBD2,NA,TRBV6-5,CASKPLAGANEQFF,TGTGCCAGCAAGCCCCTAGCGGGAGCGAATGAGCAGTTCTTC
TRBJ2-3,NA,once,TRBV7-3,CASSSTGTGASLDTQYF,TGTGCCAGCAGCTCTACCGGGACCGGGGCTTCTCTTGATACGCAGTATTTT
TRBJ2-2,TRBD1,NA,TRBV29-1,CSGTTGGADGELFF,TGCAGCGGTACTACAGGGGGCGCTGACGGGGAGCTGTTTTTT
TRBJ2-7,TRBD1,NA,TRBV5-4,CASRPKPGQGDYEQYF,TGTGCCAGCAGGCCAAAACCGGGACAGGGCGACTACGAGCAGTACTTC
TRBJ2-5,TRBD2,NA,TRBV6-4,CASSVKPAETSGGKETQYF,TGTGCCAGCAGTGTCAAACCAGCCGAGACTAGCGGGGGGAAAGAGACCCAGTACTTC
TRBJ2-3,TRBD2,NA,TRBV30,CAWSGASGLDTQYF,TGTGCCTGGAGTGGGGCTAGCGGGCTAGATACGCAGTATTTT
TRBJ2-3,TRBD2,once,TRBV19,CASTRLAGGTDTQYF,TGTGCCAGTACCCGACTAGCGGGGGGCACAGATACGCAGTATTTT
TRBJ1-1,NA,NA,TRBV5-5,CASLREDTEAFF,TGTGCCAGCCTTCGGGAAGACACTGAAGCTTTCTTT
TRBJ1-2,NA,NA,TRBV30,CAWSRRGGNYGYTF,TGTGCCTGGAGTCGGAGGGGAGGAAACTATGGCTACACCTTC
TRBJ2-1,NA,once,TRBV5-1,CASSFEGPGEQFF,TGCGCCAGCAGTTTCGAGGGGCCTGGTGAGCAGTTCTTC
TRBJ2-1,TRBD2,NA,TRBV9,CASSSGTSGTYNEQFF,TGTGCCAGCAGCTCTGGGACTAGCGGTACCTACAATGAGCAGTTCTTC
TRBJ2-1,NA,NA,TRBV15,CATSREDGAYNEQFF,TGTGCCACCAGCAGAGAGGACGGTGCCTACAATGAGCAGTTCTTC
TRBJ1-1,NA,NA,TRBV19,CARRPGSVGGMNTEAFF,TGTGCCAGGAGACCAGGGTCGGTAGGGGGAATGAACACTGAAGCTTTCTTT
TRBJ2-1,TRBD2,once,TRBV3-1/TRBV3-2,CASSQGLAGGPYNEQFF,TGTGCCAGCAGCCAAGGTCTAGCGGGGGGGCCCTACAATGAGCAGTTCTTC
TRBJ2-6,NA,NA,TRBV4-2,CASSQDPGGANVLTF,TGTGCCAGCAGCCAAGATCCGGGCGGGGCCAACGTCCTGACTTTC
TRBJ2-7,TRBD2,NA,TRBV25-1,CASSEYTGGSYEQYF,TGTGCCAGCAGTGAATATACGGGGGGCTCCTACGAGCAGTACTTC
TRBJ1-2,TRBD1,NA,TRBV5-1,CASSWTTGDGYTF,TGCGCCAGCAGCTGGACGACAGGGGACGGCTACACCTTC
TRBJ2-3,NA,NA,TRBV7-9,CASSPGLFGDTQYF,TGTGCCAGCAGCCCGGGACTCTTCGGAGATACGCAGTATTTT
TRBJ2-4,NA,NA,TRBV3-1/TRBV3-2,CASSTGTRLAKNIQYF,TGTGCCAGCAGCACCGGGACACGACTAGCCAAAAACATTCAGTACTTC
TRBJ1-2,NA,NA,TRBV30,CAWSGHGPSGYTF,TGTGCCTGGAGCGGTCATGGACCCTCCGGCTACACCTTC
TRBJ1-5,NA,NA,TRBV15,CATSRDPGRGGYSNQPQHF,TGTGCCACCAGCAGAGATCCTGGCAGAGGGGGATATAGCAATCAGCCCCAGCATTTT
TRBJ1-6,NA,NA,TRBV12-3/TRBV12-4,CASRLPYSPLHF,TGTGCCAGCAGACTTCCTTATTCACCCCTCCACTTT
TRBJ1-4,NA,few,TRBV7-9,CASSFGGGADEKLFF,TGTGCCAGCAGCTTCGGGGGAGGGGCAGATGAAAAACTGTTTTTT
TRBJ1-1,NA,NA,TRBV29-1,CSVEDRNTEAFF,TGCAGCGTTGAAGACAGGAACACTGAAGCTTTCTTT
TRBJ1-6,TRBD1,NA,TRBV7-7,CASSPDRAANSPLHF,TGTGCCAGCAGCCCAGACAGGGCCGCTAATTCACCCCTCCACTTT
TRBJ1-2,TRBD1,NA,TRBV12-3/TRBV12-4,CASSDRQGYGYTF,TGTGCCAGCAGCGATCGACAGGGCTATGGCTACACCTTC
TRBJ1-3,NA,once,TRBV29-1,CSVATGRSGNTIYF,TGCAGCGTTGCCACAGGACGCTCTGGAAACACCATATATTTT
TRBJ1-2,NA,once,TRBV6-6,CASSKYTGYGYTF,TGTGCCAGCAGTAAATATACAGGGTATGGCTACACCTTC
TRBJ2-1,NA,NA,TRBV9,CASSVATQDNEQFF,TGTGCCAGCAGCGTAGCTACTCAGGACAATGAGCAGTTCTTC
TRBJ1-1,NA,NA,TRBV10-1,CASSPSRGVITEAFF,TGCGCCAGCAGCCCTTCGCGGGGAGTGATCACTGAAGCTTTCTTT
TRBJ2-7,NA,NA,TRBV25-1,CASSLRQSSYEQYF,TGTGCCAGCTCCCTCCGACAGAGCTCCTACGAGCAGTACTTC
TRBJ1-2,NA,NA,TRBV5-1,CVSSLDVRGDYGYTF,TGCGTCAGCAGCTTGGACGTACGGGGAGATTATGGCTACACCTTC
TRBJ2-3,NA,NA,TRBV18,CASSPPWQDTQYF,TGTGCCAGCTCACCACCGTGGCAAGATACGCAGTATTTT
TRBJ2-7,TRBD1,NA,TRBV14,CASSQDRRTGPGDFYEQYF,TGTGCCAGCAGCCAAGATCGGAGGACAGGTCCGGGCGATTTCTACGAGCAGTACTTC
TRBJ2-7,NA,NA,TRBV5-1,CASSLSGRTNSYEQYF,TGCGCCAGCAGCTTGTCGGGACGGACTAACTCCTACGAGCAGTACTTC
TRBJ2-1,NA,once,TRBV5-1,CASSLGKASPGNEQFF,TGCGCCAGCAGCTTGGGGAAAGCAAGTCCGGGGAATGAGCAGTTCTTC
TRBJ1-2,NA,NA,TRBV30,CAWSHGPYGYTF,TGTGCCTGGAGTCACGGCCCCTATGGCTACACCTTC
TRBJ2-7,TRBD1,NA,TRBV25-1,CASSPGGEQYF,TGTGCCAGCAGCCCAGGGGGCGAGCAGTACTTC
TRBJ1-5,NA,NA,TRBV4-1,CASSQAQGNQPQHF,TGCGCCAGCAGCCAAGCACAGGGCAATCAGCCCCAGCATTTT